These 19 T cell receptor beta chains came from one sample sequenced in a study of T cell changes during pregnancy in multiple sclerosis. Data came from immunoSEQ multiplex PCR; TCRdb stores just in-frame clones and leaves some out. The top ten hold over 1.5% of the sample, which has about 92,000 clones, more than 85% seen once. The input for sequencing was peripheral blood, taken in the first trimester of pregnancy. The receptors shown here come from a female donor with multiple sclerosis, enrolled in a pregnancy study.

The sample holds one count of this clone. The rearrangement joins TRBV5-1 to TRBJ2-3, with TRBD2 identical over 10 bases. V lost 1 base, J lost 6 bases, and 8 bases stayed unmatched. This CDR3 is built from 16 residues. Germline loops: CDR1 SGHRS, CDR2 YFSETQ. The CDR3 DNA sequence: TGCGCCAGCAGCTTGCAGACTAGCGGGCCGGCGGATACGCAGTATTTT. Amino acids: CASSLQTSGPADTQYF. The full variable domain, completed using reference TRBV5-1 and TRBJ2-3, is KAGVTQTPRYLIKTRGQQVTLSCSPISGHRSVSWYQQTPGQGLQFLFEYFSETQRNKGNFPGRFSGRQFSNSRSEMNVSTLELGDSALYLCASSLQTSGPADTQYFGPGTRLTVL.

This clone was seen a handful of times. This chain's CDR3 is CASSETVVREKLFF. For the CDR3, the DNA is TGTGCCAGCAGTGAAACCGTAGTCCGGGAAAAACTGTTTTTT. The V gene is TRBV6-1, the J gene TRBJ1-4; the D is unclear. Trimming took 2 bases from V and 8 from J, leaving 12 bases between them. Germline CDR1 and CDR2: MNHNS and SASEGT. The CDR3 consists of 14 residues.

The CDR3 spells CASSSGTSGRETQYF. CDR3 nucleotides: TGTGCCAGCAGCTCGGGGACTAGCGGCAGGGAGACCCAGTACTTC. The V and J genes are TRBV11-2 and TRBJ2-5; 11 nucleotides agree with TRBD2. With V trimmed by 4 bases and J by 5 bases, 6 bases remained unmatched. CDR3 length equals 15 residues. Germline CDR1 reads SGHAT; CDR2 reads FQNNGV. The variable domain in full, with the rest retrieved from reference TRBV11-2 and TRBJ2-5, is EAGVAQSPRYKIIEKRQSVAFWCNPISGHATLYWYQQILGQGPKLLIQFQNNGVVDDSQLPKDRFSAERLKGVDSTLKIQPAKLEDSAVYLCASSSGTSGRETQYFGPGTRLLVL.

The chain links TRBV7-9 to TRBJ2-3, with TRBD2 matching over 10 bases. The CDR3 length is 13 residues. Germline values: CDR1 SEHNR, CDR2 FQNEAQ (reference sequence). V shed 5 bases and J 4 bases; nucleotides not matched to a gene: 0. CDR3 DNA sequence: TGTGCCAGCAGCAGCGGGAGGGCAGATACGCAGTATTTT. It translates to CASSSGRADTQYF.

The CDR3 here is CASSQGPTLSTDTQYF. CDR3 sequence (DNA): TGTGCCAGCAGCCAAGGGCCGACACTTAGCACAGATACGCAGTATTTT. This chain links TRBV4-2 with TRBJ2-3; no reliable D call. This CDR3 comprises 16 residues. Germline V gene lookup returns CDR1 LGHNA and CDR2 YNFKEQ. V was shortened by 1 base and J by 0 bases, with 11 bases between the two germline ends.

The chain has TRBV6-1 and TRBJ2-1, with 8 bases aligning to TRBD1. This CDR3 is built from 15 residues. V shed 2 bases, J shed 7 bases, and the junction held 7 bases outside the gene matches. Germline V CDR1 and CDR2: MNHNS, SASEGT. This CDR3 reads CASSESQGARNEQFF. CDR3 nucleotide sequence: TGTGCCAGCAGTGAAAGCCAGGGGGCGAGGAATGAGCAGTTCTTC.

Remarks on this clone: This same CDR3 is encoded by further DNA sequences in the sample. The rearrangement joins TRBV27 to TRBJ2-2; D is possibly TRBD2 (6 bases). Per the germline V gene, CDR1 is MNHEY and CDR2 is SMNVEV (reference sequence). V gave up 3 bases and J gave up 1 base, with 6 bases separating them. This CDR3 spans 14 amino acids. CDR3 in amino acids: CASSFGGNTGELFF. The CDR3 nucleotides are TGTGCCAGCAGTTTCGGGGGGAACACCGGGGAGCTGTTTTTT.

In DNA, the CDR3 is TGTGCCAGCAGCGCCGACAGGGCCAGGGATACGCAGTATTTT. As protein: CASSADRARDTQYF. The rearrangement links TRBV9 to TRBJ2-3, with 7 bases lining up with TRBD1. Germline V gives CDR1 SGDLS, CDR2 YYNGEE. V lost 3 bases to trimming and J lost 6 bases; unmatched junction nucleotides: 7. This CDR3 is 14 amino acids long.

This clone was detected once. V usage is TRBV15 and J usage is TRBJ2-1, with TRBD2 as a possible D gene (6 bases). The CDR3 has 14 residues. Trimming cost V 2 bases and J 9 bases, with 14 bases left between them. Germline-derived CDR1 and CDR2 are LNHNV and YYDKDF (reference sequence). The DNA of the CDR3 is TGTGCCACCAGCAGAAACCGGGCCGGGGGTGAGCAGTTCTTC. This sequence encodes CATSRNRAGGEQFF.

The rearrangement links TRBV4-2 to TRBJ1-2; D not resolved. There are 14 residues in the CDR3. From germline, CDR1 is LGHNA and CDR2 YNFKEQ. Trimming removed 2 bases from V and 0 bases from J, with 7 bases in between. The CDR3 DNA reads as TGTGCCAGCAGCCAAAAACAGACTAACTATGGCTACACCTTC. Its protein is CASSQKQTNYGYTF.

This rearrangement joins TRBV6-5 to TRBJ1-2; no definite D call. CDR3 length: 13 residues. The V gene lost 2 bases and the J gene lost 3 bases, with 7 bases spanning the gap. Germline V gene data show CDR1 as MNHEY and CDR2 as SVGAGI. CDR3 protein: CASSYEAHYGYTF. The CDR3 DNA is TGTGCCAGCAGTTACGAAGCCCACTATGGCTACACCTTC.

This clone has just one count. The J gene is TRBJ2-2, the V gene TRBV9; 11 nucleotides match TRBD2. Germline V lookup: CDR1 SGDLS, CDR2 YYNGEE. The CDR3 spans 19 residues. Unmatched junction bases numbered 13, after V lost 4 bases and J lost 2 bases. CDR3 coding DNA: TGTGCCAGCAGCCTAAATACAAAACTAGCGGGAGAAAACACCGGGGAGCTGTTTTTT. This translates into CASSLNTKLAGENTGELFF.

The chain combines TRBV5-1 with TRBJ1-2; no reliable D call. Trimming took 4 bases from V and 0 from J, leaving 10 bases between them. The CDR3 runs 14 residues. Germline CDR1 is SGHRS and CDR2 is YFSETQ. The CDR3 is CASSPLPANYGYTF. The CDR3 bases are TGCGCCAGCAGCCCCCTGCCAGCTAACTATGGCTACACCTTC.

The chain combines TRBV29-1 with TRBJ2-7; TRBD1 aligns across 11 bases. CDR1 and CDR2 from the germline V gene are SQVTM and ANQGSEA. The CDR3 is 15 amino acids. With V trimmed by 7 bases and J by 6 bases, 14 bases remained unmatched. The CDR3 DNA is TGCAGCGCTAAAGCCCGGACAGGGGGCTTCGCCGAGCAGTACTTC. Its protein is CSAKARTGGFAEQYF.

Only one count was recorded for this clone. The rearrangement uses TRBV7-3 and TRBJ2-1; tentative D call: TRBD2 (5 bases). The CDR3 extends over 16 amino acids. The germline V gene has CDR1 SGHTA and CDR2 FQGTGA. The germline V and J ends were trimmed by 4 bases and 3 bases, with 16 bases remaining between them. The CDR3 sequence: CASSWARTQYYNEQFF. CDR3 in DNA: TGTGCCAGCAGCTGGGCACGGACTCAGTACTACAATGAGCAGTTCTTC.

CDR3 in amino acids: CASSLEFRDRAGNTIYF. The CDR3, as DNA: TGTGCCAGCAGCTTAGAGTTCCGGGACAGAGCTGGAAACACCATATATTTT. V usage is TRBV7-9 and J usage is TRBJ1-3, with TRBD1 matching over 7 bases. CDR3 size: 17 residues. Germline V gene sequence: CDR1 SEHNR, CDR2 FQNEAQ (reference sequence). V dropped 1 base and J dropped 2; count of bases not matched to a gene: 8.

The V call is TRBV5-4, the J call TRBJ2-3; 8 nucleotides match TRBD1. The CDR3 spans 16 residues. V lost 5 bases and J lost 10; bases outside the gene matches: 18. The germline V gene encodes CDR1 SGHNT and CDR2 YYREEE (reference sequence). CDR3 region: CASRPDRANTRRAQYF. The CDR3 DNA is TGTGCCAGCAGACCGGACAGGGCCAATACTAGGCGTGCGCAGTATTTT.

The genes are TRBV18 and TRBJ1-1, with 11 bases fitting TRBD1. This CDR3 spans 16 amino acids. CDR1 is KGHSH and CDR2 is LQKENI in the germline V gene. Trimming removed 3 bases from V and 0 bases from J; junction bases left unmatched: 3. The CDR3 sequence: CASSPRTGGMNTEAFF. CDR3 DNA sequence: TGTGCCAGCTCACCGCGGACAGGGGGCATGAACACTGAAGCTTTCTTT.

The chain couples TRBV7-6 to TRBJ1-3, with a weak D call TRBD1 (5 bases). Trimming removed 0 bases from V and 0 bases from J, with 21 bases in between. The CDR3 is 20 amino acids. The germline V gene encodes CDR1 SGHVS and CDR2 FNYEAQ. CDR3 residues: CASSLAQSEGQEYSGNTIYF. The CDR3, as DNA: TGTGCCAGCAGCTTAGCGCAAAGTGAAGGACAAGAGTACTCTGGAAACACCATATATTTT.